This T cell receptor (beta chain) was obtained from a study of Ad26.COV2.S vaccination and SARS-CoV-2 variants. The study's findings and limits: In vaccinated individuals, spike-specific CD8+ and CD4+ T cell responses reportedly displayed substantial breadth. Total responses of T cells may have been underestimated by the analyses of TCR breadth and depth. Relative to placebo recipients, vaccine recipients exhibited elevated spike-specific TCR breadth.

Comments on this clone: Antigen unknown.

V shed 4 bases and J shed 5 bases, with 16 bases lying between them. The CDR3 has 15 amino acids. Germline assignment: CDR1 SGHRS and CDR2 YFSETQ. The table came from immunoSEQ multiplex PCR; TCRdb's copy has only in-frame clones and leaves some out. The sample consists of under 95,000 clones, approximately 81% of them appearing once. The chain has TRBV5-1 and TRBJ1-5; D might be TRBD1 (5 bases). This specimen consisted of peripheral blood, obtained after recovery from COVID-19. The sequence came from a human donor who had recovered from COVID-19. The CDR3 region has the DNA TGCGCCAGCAGCCCGGGGGAGGGGCCCCATCAGCCCCAGCATTTT. Translated, it gives CASSPGEGPHQPQHF.